This TCR beta chain emerged from a study of cytomegalovirus exposure and HLA in healthy donors. Study-level results: Fewer N-insertions (relative to the approximately 700-donor mean) were reportedly seen in an Asian-associated ancestry cluster in a later analysis. Segments of the TCR beta V type were, in most cases, productive about 90% or about 30% of the time in an earlier analysis. Links to common viral pathogens appeared, in a later analysis, for several of the most significant clusters.

Remarks on this clone: Its target is unknown.

PCR amplification relied on 60 Vbeta primers (plus 13 Jbeta primers). Some clones are missing from TCRdb's copy, which holds only in-frame ones; the method was immunoSEQ multiplex PCR. This sample yields under 150,000 clones, of which about 85% are seen a single time; 1.7% belongs to the top ten. Specimen: PBMCs. The source of this sequence is a boy between 10 and 17 years old in good health and CMV-seronegative.

The CDR3 loop reads CASGLVLGQDGTEAFF. DNA for the CDR3: TGTGCTAGTGGTTTGGTTCTCGGACAGGACGGCACTGAAGCTTTCTTT. This chain uses TRBV12-5 with TRBJ1-1; 7 bases map to TRBD1. Germline CDR1 LGHNT, CDR2 FRNRAP. The CDR3 runs to 16 residues. J lost 4 bases, V lost 0 bases, and 8 bases had no gene match.